This passage covers 8 T cell receptor beta chains from one sample sequenced in a study of blood T cell repertoires in COVID-19. Some clones are missing from TCRdb's copy, which holds only in-frame ones; the method was immunoSEQ multiplex PCR. Here the sample spans about 120,000 clones, around four fifths being singletons. The sequencing input was peripheral blood. These receptors originate from a man between 65 and 80 years old with active or convalescent COVID-19.

The count of this clone is one. The V call is TRBV11-2, the J call TRBJ2-1, with D possibly TRBD2 on 6 matching bases. The CDR3 sequence is 14 residues long. CDR1 SGHAT and CDR2 FQNNGV come from the germline V gene. V lost 5 bases to trimming and J lost 4 bases, with 12 bases between them. CDR3 DNA sequence: TGTGCCAGCAGCCAGTCCGGGAGTTACAATGAGCAGTTCTTC. Protein product: CASSQSGSYNEQFF.

The chain has TRBV7-2 and TRBJ1-3; TRBD1 is a possible D gene (6 bases). This CDR3 contains 17 residues. Trimming took 5 bases from V and 0 from J, leaving 17 bases between them. Germline CDR1 is SGHTA and CDR2 is FQGNSA. The CDR3 region has the DNA TGTGCCAGCAGCCTACCACAGGGAGCCAACTCTGGAAACACCATATATTTT. Translation: CASSLPQGANSGNTIYF.

The chain combines TRBV2 with TRBJ2-1; 12 bases match TRBD2. CDR1 is SNHLY and CDR2 is FYNNEI in the germline V gene. Trimming at V came to 3 bases and at J to 7 bases, leaving 10 bases not matched to a gene. The CDR3 runs 17 residues. As DNA, the CDR3 is TGTGCCAGCAGTGAGCCGAGACTAGCGGGAGTGTTGAATGAGCAGTTCTTC. Residues: CASSEPRLAGVLNEQFF. The whole variable domain, remainder taken from reference TRBV2 and TRBJ2-1, is EPEVTQTPSHQVTQMGQEVILRCVPISNHLYFYWYRQILGQKVEFLVSFYNNEISEKSEIFDDQFSVERPDGSNFTLKIRSTKLEDSAMYFCASSEPRLAGVLNEQFFGPGTRLTVL.

This clone was observed a few times. This rearrangement joins TRBV12-3 or TRBV12-4 to TRBJ1-2; D gene ambiguous. The CDR3 sequence is 12 residues long. V gave up 3 bases and J gave up 4 bases, with 6 bases separating them. CDR3 sequence: CASSLGTYGYTF. As DNA, the CDR3 is TGTGCCAGCAGTTTGGGCACCTATGGCTACACCTTC.

This clone has just a few counts. V is TRBV15 and J is TRBJ1-2; 8 bases line up with TRBD1. Germline loops: CDR1 LNHNV, CDR2 YYDKDF (reference sequence). V trimming: 0 bases; J trimming: 6 bases; junction bases outside the gene matches: 9. The CDR3 totals 16 residues. CDR3 amino acids: CATSRDQQGALDGYTF. DNA for the CDR3: TGTGCCACCAGCAGAGATCAGCAGGGGGCCCTTGATGGCTACACCTTC. The full variable domain, rest sourced from reference TRBV15 and TRBJ1-2, is DAMVIQNPRYQVTQFGKPVTLSCSQTLNHNVMYWYQQKSSQAPKLLFHYYDKDFNNEADTPDNFQSRRPNTSFCFLDIRSPGLGDTAMYLCATSRDQQGALDGYTFGSGTRLTVV.

This clone was found once. V usage is TRBV19 and J usage is TRBJ1-2, with D perhaps TRBD1 (6 bases). The CDR3 has 13 amino acids. Germline V gives CDR1 LNHDA, CDR2 SQIVND (reference sequence). V gave up 10 bases and J gave up 4 bases, with 16 bases separating them. CDR3 nucleotide sequence: TGTGCCACGGTCTCTACAGGGCTCTATGGCTACACCTTC. Encoded protein: CATVSTGLYGYTF.

V usage is TRBV7-9 and J usage is TRBJ2-1; 8 nucleotides align to TRBD1. CDR1 SEHNR and CDR2 FQNEAQ come from the germline V gene (reference sequence). The length of the CDR3 is 16 residues. J lost 5 bases, V lost 5 bases, and 11 bases had no gene match. In DNA form, the CDR3 reads TGTGCCAGCAGCCCTAGAAAGGACAGGGCAAACAATGAGCAGTTCTTC. Its translation is CASSPRKDRANNEQFF.

The rearrangement links TRBV2 to TRBJ1-4; perhaps TRBD1 as D (5 bases). CDR1 is SNHLY and CDR2 is FYNNEI in the germline V gene. This CDR3 contains 14 residues. The germline V and J ends were trimmed by 8 bases and 1 base, with 11 bases remaining between them. In DNA, the CDR3 is TGTGCCAGCCTTTGGGGGGGAACTAATGAAAAACTGTTTTTT. Translated, it gives CASLWGGTNEKLFF.